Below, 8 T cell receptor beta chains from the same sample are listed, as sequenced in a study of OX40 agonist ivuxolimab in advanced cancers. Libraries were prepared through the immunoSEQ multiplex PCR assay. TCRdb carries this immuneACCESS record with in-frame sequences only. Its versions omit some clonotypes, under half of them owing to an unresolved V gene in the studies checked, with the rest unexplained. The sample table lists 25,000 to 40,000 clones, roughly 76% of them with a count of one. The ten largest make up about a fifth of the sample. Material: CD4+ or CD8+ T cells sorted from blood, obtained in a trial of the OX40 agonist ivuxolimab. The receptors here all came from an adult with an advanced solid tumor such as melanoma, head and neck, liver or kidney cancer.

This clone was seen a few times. CDR3 residues: CASSLSGQIPYGYTF. The CDR3 DNA reads TGTGCCAGCAGCTTATCAGGACAGATCCCCTATGGCTACACCTTC. The chain has TRBV7-3 and TRBJ1-2, with D tentatively TRBD1 (6 bases). Looked up from germline, CDR1 is SGHTA and CDR2 is FQGTGA. V lost 2 bases and J lost 4, with 14 bases in between. The CDR3 covers 15 residues.

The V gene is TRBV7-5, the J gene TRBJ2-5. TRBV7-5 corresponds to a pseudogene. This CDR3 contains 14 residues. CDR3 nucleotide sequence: TGTGCCAGAAGTCCCGATCGGCACCAAGAGACCCAGTACTTC. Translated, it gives CARSPDRHQETQYF.

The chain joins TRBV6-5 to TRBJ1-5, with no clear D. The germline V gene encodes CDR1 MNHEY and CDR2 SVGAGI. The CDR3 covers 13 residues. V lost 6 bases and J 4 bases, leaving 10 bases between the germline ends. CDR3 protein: CASRQFLNQPQHF. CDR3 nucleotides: TGTGCCAGCAGACAGTTCCTTAATCAGCCCCAGCATTTT.

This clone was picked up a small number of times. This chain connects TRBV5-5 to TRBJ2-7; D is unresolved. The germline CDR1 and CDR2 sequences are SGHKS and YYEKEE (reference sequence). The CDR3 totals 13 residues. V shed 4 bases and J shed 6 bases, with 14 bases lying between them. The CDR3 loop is CASSPSSSGEQYF. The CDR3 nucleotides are TGTGCCAGCAGCCCAAGTTCCTCTGGCGAGCAGTACTTC.

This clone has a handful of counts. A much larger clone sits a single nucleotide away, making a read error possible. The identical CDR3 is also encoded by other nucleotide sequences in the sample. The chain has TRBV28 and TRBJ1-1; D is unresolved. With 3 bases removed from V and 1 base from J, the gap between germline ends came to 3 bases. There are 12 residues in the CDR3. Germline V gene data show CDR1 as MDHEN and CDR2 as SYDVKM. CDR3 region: CASSLPNTEAFF. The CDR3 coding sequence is TGTGCCAGCAGTTTGCCGAACACTGAAGCTTTCTTT.

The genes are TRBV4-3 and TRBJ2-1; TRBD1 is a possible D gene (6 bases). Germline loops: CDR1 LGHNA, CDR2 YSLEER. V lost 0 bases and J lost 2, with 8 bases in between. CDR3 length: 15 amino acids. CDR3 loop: CASSQEGATYNEQFF. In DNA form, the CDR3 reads TGCGCCAGCAGCCAAGAGGGGGCGACCTACAATGAGCAGTTCTTC.

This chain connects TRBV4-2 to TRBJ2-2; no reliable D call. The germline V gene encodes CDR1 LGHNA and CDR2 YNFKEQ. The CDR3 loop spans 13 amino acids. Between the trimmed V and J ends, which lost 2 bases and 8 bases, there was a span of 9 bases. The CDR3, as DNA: TGTGCCAGCAGCCAAATCCCAGCGGGGGAGCTGTTTTTT. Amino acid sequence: CASSQIPAGELFF.

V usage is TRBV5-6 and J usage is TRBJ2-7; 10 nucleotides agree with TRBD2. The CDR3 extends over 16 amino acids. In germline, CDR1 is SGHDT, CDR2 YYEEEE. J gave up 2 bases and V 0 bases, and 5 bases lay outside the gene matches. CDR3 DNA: TGTGCCAGCAGCTTGGTGACTAGCGGGTCTACCTACGAGCAGTACTTC. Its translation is CASSLVTSGSTYEQYF.